This T cell receptor (beta chain) was sequenced for a study of ipilimumab plus nivolumab after autologous stem cell transplantation. Across the whole study: The DLBCL group included primary refractory and relapsed cases.

Patients got ipilimumab 1 mg/kg beginning 14 to 28 days post-transplant. Patients got 3 mg/kg IV nivolumab weeks 1, 4, 7, 10, then biweekly through week 26. Method: immunoSEQ multiplex PCR; TCRdb's copy keeps in-frame clones and lacks some. Here the sample spans 20,000 to 25,000 clones, approximately 86% being singletons. Sequences were derived from PBMCs, sampled in a trial of ipilimumab plus nivolumab as post-transplant consolidation. The TCR originated in a male donor with diffuse large B-cell lymphoma.

CDR3: CASSQDTGIGAFF. The CDR3 bases are TGCGCCAGCAGCCAAGATACGGGAATCGGCGCTTTCTTT. The chain employs TRBV4-3 and TRBJ1-1; D is undetermined. The CDR3 length is 13 residues. Germline CDR1 LGHNA, CDR2 YSLEER. Trimming stripped 0 bases from V and 11 bases from J, with 13 bases between.